This T cell receptor beta chain comes out of a study of OX40 agonist ivuxolimab in advanced cancers. Background on the study: Participants, approximately 80% male, averaged approximately 56 years of age, ranging from about 23 to 90.

This CDR3 is 16 amino acids long. Germline V CDR1 and CDR2: SGHRS, YFSETQ. V lost 3 bases, J lost 2 bases, and 12 bases lay in between. Study-level points and caveats: Antigens targeted by the expanded peripheral T cells were not determined.

Assay used: immunoSEQ multiplex PCR; TCRdb lists only in-frame clones, some missing. The data hold tens of thousands of clones, with around 84% observed a single time. This clone was seen once. The antigen remains undetermined. Systemic immunosuppression or autoimmune disease history was grounds to exclude patients. The clonotype was recovered from an adult with an advanced solid tumor such as melanoma, head and neck, liver or kidney cancer. The chain combines TRBV5-1 with TRBJ1-6; tentative D call: TRBD1 (6 bases). The material was CD4+ or CD8+ T cells sorted from blood, obtained in a trial of the OX40 agonist ivuxolimab. CDR3 coding DNA: TGCGCCAGCAGCTCCCCACAGGGCACCTATAATTCACCCCTCCACTTT. Protein: CASSSPQGTYNSPLHF. Supplemented by reference TRBV5-1 and TRBJ1-6, the full variable domain reads KAGVTQTPRYLIKTRGQQVTLSCSPISGHRSVSWYQQTPGQGLQFLFEYFSETQRNKGNFPGRFSGRQFSNSRSEMNVSTLELGDSALYLCASSSPQGTYNSPLHFGNGTRLTVT.